This T cell receptor beta chain emerged from a study of vaccination and CD4 T cells after COVID-19. The sample's treatment: roughly 10-day PBMC culture with coronavirus spike peptide pools or control peptides (ViraFEST assay). An Oncomine TCR Beta short-read assay was used to sequence the DNA from cultured CD4+ T cells. TCRdb reprocessed the PCR reads with MiXCR, giving one entry per CDR3 protein. This table has about 20,000 distinct CDR3 sequences, approximately 50% appearing once. Note on this clonotype: Its antigen is still unknown. The limits of the CDR3 on the DNA are not certain, so only TCRdb's listed CDR3 is given.

The CDR3 totals 24 residues, both ends included. The chain has TRBV21-1 and TRBJ2-7. TRBV21-1 is a pseudogene segment. The TCR was taken from a human donor who had recovered from COVID-19. Sequencing was done on a sample of CD4+ T cells from blood, cultured in vitro. CDR3 sequence reads: CASTNQTSMYLCATFGLLSYEQYF.